This entry features one TCR beta chain sequence. Its antigen is not identified. The unexposed donors gave CD4+ T cells in 2011-2018, prior to COVID-19. The cells were cultured for less than twelve days before CD4+ T cells were isolated. The record originates from a study of CD4 T cells in relation to SARS-CoV-2 and coronaviruses. Study-wide results and limits: In roughly 61% of donors, memory CD4+ clonotypes crossrecognized SARS-CoV-2 and at least one common cold coronavirus spike. Pre-pandemic and post-infection samples never came from the same donor.

The method was immunoSEQ multiplex PCR; TCRdb's version includes in-frame clones alone and lacks a portion of them. The table records approximately 21,000 clones, more than 65% of them present only once. This clonotype originated in a human donor in good health. What was sequenced was CD4+ T cells from PBMCs, cultured in vitro.

The CDR3 loop is CASSPPGAGVGNEQFF. The CDR3 nucleotides read TGTGCCAGCTCACCACCTGGAGCGGGAGTAGGCAATGAGCAGTTCTTC. The V call is TRBV18, the J call TRBJ2-1; 8 bases align to TRBD2. The CDR3 has 16 residues. Trimming cost V 0 bases and J 6 bases; bases outside gene matches: 7. CDR1 is KGHSH, CDR2 LQKENI, per germline.